This TCR beta chain is drawn from a study of lymphopenia after photon versus proton radiotherapy. Regarding the study as a whole: Relative stability marked proton patients; photon patients lost diversity and naive cells.

Assay: immunoSEQ multiplex PCR; the TCRdb copy retains only in-frame clones and omits some. The sample carries 150,000 or so clones, about 88% recorded once. The V gene lost 6 bases and the J gene lost 6 bases, with 24 bases spanning the gap. The CDR3 sequence is 17 residues long. The germline V gene has CDR1 MDHEN and CDR2 SYDVKM. About this clone: Its antigen is unidentified.

The source material was peripheral blood, sampled from a patient treated with photon-based radiotherapy. The clonotype originates from a man aged 50 to 59 with gastric cancer. This chain joins TRBV28 and TRBJ1-5; D is ambiguous. The DNA for the CDR3 is TGTGCCAGCAGCAATTTGGGAGTGTCGGTAAGGGTTCAGCCCCAGCATTTT. Its protein product is CASSNLGVSVRVQPQHF.